The 9 T cell receptor beta chains below come from one sample, sequenced in a study of T cell repertoires in cytomegalovirus infection. These TCRs are of unknown antigen specificity. Using its own MiXCR run on the reads, TCRdb lists one record per CDR3 protein. The data show about 900,000 distinct CDR3 sequences, with around 32% seen just once and over 10% held by the top ten. The input for sequencing was cultured CD8+ T cells from PBMCs, taken from culture after CMV antigen stimulation. These receptors were collected from a human donor in good health (CMV status not recorded). Some clones in this sample may be carry-over from other donors' samples.

The rearrangement joins TRBV18 to TRBJ2-1; 9 bases are shared with TRBD1. V shed 1 base and J 8 bases; nucleotides not matched to a gene: 6. Germline CDR1 and CDR2: KGHSH and LQKENI. The CDR3 runs to 15 residues. In DNA form, the CDR3 reads TGTGCCAGCTCACCACGTCGGACAGGGGATTATGAGCAGTTCTTC. Translation gives CASSPRRTGDYEQFF.

This chain uses TRBV7-3 with TRBJ1-6, with a weak D call TRBD1 (6 bases). This CDR3 contains 19 residues. V was cut by 2 bases and J by 0 bases, with 17 bases left in between. The germline V gene encodes CDR1 SGHTA and CDR2 FQGTGA. The chain's CDR3 is CASSLSIGQFHSYNSPLHF. Written as DNA, the CDR3 is TGTGCCAGCAGCTTATCGATAGGACAGTTTCACTCCTATAATTCACCCCTCCACTTT.

The chain links TRBV20-1 to TRBJ2-3; 10 bases agree with TRBD1. V was pared by 2 bases and J by 1 base, with 6 bases of the junction left unmatched. Germline CDR1 reads DFQATT; CDR2 reads SNEGSKA (reference sequence). CDR3 length equals 16 residues. The CDR3 here is CSARLSGTGGTDTQYF. The CDR3 DNA is TGCAGTGCTAGACTTTCCGGGACAGGGGGCACAGATACGCAGTATTTT.

This clonotype was recorded a few times. The chain joins TRBV2 to TRBJ1-5; D gene uncertain. Deletions cut 3 bases from V and 3 bases from J, with 9 bases between. This CDR3 has 14 amino acids. CDR1 and CDR2 (germline): SNHLY, FYNNEI. The CDR3 reads CASSDSGYNQPQHF. CDR3 nucleotides: TGTGCCAGCAGTGATTCGGGGTACAATCAGCCCCAGCATTTT.

The gene calls are TRBV7-9 and TRBJ2-2; D is tentatively TRBD1 or TRBD2 (5 bases each). V shed 1 base and J shed 6 bases, with 12 bases lying between them. CDR1 SEHNR and CDR2 FQNEAQ come from the germline V gene (reference sequence). This CDR3 is 15 amino acids long. The CDR3 DNA follows: TGTGCCAGCAGCTTAGGCCGAGGGGTTGCCGGGGAGCTGTTTTTT. It yields the protein CASSLGRGVAGELFF. The complete variable domain, with remaining parts taken from reference TRBV7-9 and TRBJ2-2, reads DTGVSQNPRHKITKRGQNVTFRCDPISEHNRLYWYRQTLGQGPEFLTYFQNEAQLEKSRLLSDRFSAERPKGSFSTLEIQRTEQGDSAMYLCASSLGRGVAGELFFGEGSRLTVL.

This chain connects TRBV10-2 to TRBJ2-1, with 10 bases fitting TRBD2. The V gene's germline CDR1 is WSHSY and CDR2 SAAADI. CDR3 size: 15 residues. J was trimmed by 7 bases and V by 3 bases; bases with no gene match: 6. This CDR3 reads CASSDALAGVNEQFF. In DNA form, the CDR3 reads TGCGCCAGCAGTGATGCCCTAGCGGGGGTTAATGAGCAGTTCTTC.

The genes are TRBV13 and TRBJ1-6; D remains unclear. This CDR3 spans 14 amino acids. The V and J ends lost 0 bases and 8 bases respectively, with 8 bases between them. Looked up from germline, CDR1 is PRHDT and CDR2 is FYEKMQ (reference sequence). The CDR3 loop reads CASSLGPPDSPLHF. The CDR3 coding sequence is TGTGCCAGCAGCTTAGGACCCCCTGATTCACCCCTCCACTTT.

This clonotype was seen only a few times. The chain recombines TRBV27 with TRBJ2-7; D call uncertain. Germline lookup yields CDR1 MNHEY and CDR2 SMNVEV (reference sequence). The V and J ends lost 9 bases and 6 bases respectively, with 12 bases between them. This CDR3 comprises 11 residues. The CDR3 protein is CASRTSVEQYV. For the CDR3, the DNA is TGTGCCAGTAGGACGTCGGTCGAGCAGTACGTC.

In its sample, this clonotype was seen a few times. The chain links TRBV6-5 to TRBJ1-4; 9 bases agree with TRBD1. The CDR3 sequence is 15 residues long. Germline-derived CDR1 and CDR2 are MNHEY and SVGAGI. V dropped 6 bases and J dropped 7; count of bases not matched to a gene: 9. CDR3 sequence: CASSLLGTGSEKLFF. In DNA, the CDR3 is TGTGCCAGCAGCCTACTCGGGACAGGGAGTGAAAAACTGTTTTTT.